One and the same sample provided the 14 T cell receptor beta chains below, sequenced in a study of T cell responses to AZD1222 COVID-19 vaccine. The data were produced by immunoSEQ multiplex PCR, yet TCRdb's version contains in-frame clones alone and is incomplete. The sample lists about 97,000 clones; around nine tenths were seen once. The sample consisted of peripheral blood, taken on day 0 of AZD1222 vaccination. These receptors all come from an adult in good health.

The rearrangement uses TRBV3-1 (or the pseudogene TRBV3-2) and TRBJ2-2; the D gene could be TRBD1 or TRBD2 (6 bases each). Looked up from germline, CDR1 is LGHDT and CDR2 is YNNKEL (reference sequence). Trimming cost V 8 bases and J 4 bases, with 14 bases left between them. The CDR3 spans 14 residues. CDR3 region: CASGGTQSTGELFF. The CDR3 DNA reads as TGTGCCAGCGGCGGGACACAGAGCACCGGGGAGCTGTTTTTT.

V is TRBV7-8 and J is TRBJ1-1, with unresolved D. Per the germline V gene, CDR1 is SGHVS and CDR2 is FQNEAQ. The CDR3 contains 12 residues. Trimming took off 5 bases at V and 4 bases at J, with 8 bases between the two ends. The CDR3 is CASSPLGTEAFF. The CDR3 nucleotides are TGTGCCAGCAGCCCGCTAGGCACTGAAGCTTTCTTT.

The gene calls are TRBV6-2 or TRBV6-3 and TRBJ1-5; a weak D match, TRBD1 (5 bases). The CDR3 has 13 amino acids. V was trimmed by 6 bases and J by 12 bases, leaving 18 bases between them. CDR1 and CDR2 from the germline V gene are MNHEY and SVGEGT. Here the CDR3 DNA reads TGTGCCAGCAGCCAGACCGTCCTCCAGGGCCAGCATTTT. As protein: CASSQTVLQGQHF.

On this clone: Within the sample, other DNA sequences also encode this same CDR3. The rearrangement links TRBV6-4 to TRBJ2-1; TRBD2 is a possible D gene (6 bases). V lost 2 bases and J 5 bases, leaving 10 bases between the germline ends. The CDR3 consists of 14 residues. Per germline, CDR1 MRHNA and CDR2 SNTAGT. DNA of the CDR3: TGTGCCAGCAGTGACGGGACTTCCCACAATGAGCAGTTCTTC. Its translation is CASSDGTSHNEQFF.

The chain has TRBV5-4 and TRBJ1-3, with TRBD1 as a possible D gene (6 bases). V lost 4 bases and J 0 bases, leaving 11 bases between the germline ends. The CDR3 contains 15 residues. Germline assignment: CDR1 SGHNT and CDR2 YYREEE (reference sequence). Here the CDR3 reads CASSSPTGSGNTIYF. The CDR3 region has the DNA TGTGCCAGCAGCAGCCCGACAGGCTCTGGAAACACCATATATTTT.

V usage is TRBV30 and J usage is TRBJ1-5, with TRBD1 identical over 10 bases. The V and J ends lost 1 base and 6 bases, in that order; junction bases with no gene match: 9. The CDR3 consists of 16 residues. Germline-derived CDR1 and CDR2 are GTSNPN and SVGIG (reference sequence). This CDR3 reads CAWSGRGQGVIQPQHF. CDR3 nucleotides: TGTGCCTGGAGTGGAAGAGGACAGGGGGTTATTCAGCCCCAGCATTTT.

V usage is TRBV2 and J usage is TRBJ2-6; D gene uncertain. V shed 11 bases and J shed 2 bases, with 7 bases lying between them. This CDR3 is 12 amino acids long. Germline lookup yields CDR1 SNHLY and CDR2 FYNNEI. The CDR3 DNA reads TGTGCCGGAAGAGCTGGGGCCAACGTCCTGACTTTC. This sequence encodes CAGRAGANVLTF. Looking up the rest from reference TRBV2 and TRBJ2-6 gives the full variable domain: EPEVTQTPSHQVTQMGQEVILRCVPISNHLYFYWYRQILGQKVEFLVSFYNNEISEKSEIFDDQFSVERPDGSNFTLKIRSTKLEDSAMYFCAGRAGANVLTFGAGSRLTVL.

This clone was observed once. The chain couples TRBV14 to TRBJ1-1; a possible D gene is TRBD1 (5 bases). Germline CDR1 SGHDN, CDR2 FVKESK. The CDR3 is 15 residues long. The ends were cut back, 0 bases at V and 7 bases at J, with 15 bases in the middle. The CDR3 DNA reads TGTGCCAGCAGCCAAGATCGGGCGGGGGTAAGTGAAGCTTTCTTT. As protein: CASSQDRAGVSEAFF.

The rearrangement links TRBV5-4 to TRBJ1-1; tentatively, D is TRBD1 (5 bases). The V end lost 1 base, the J end lost 6 bases, and 10 bases lay between the germline ends. There are 13 residues in the CDR3. Germline CDR1 SGHNT, CDR2 YYREEE (reference sequence). The CDR3 is CASSLYGGSEAFF. CDR3 bases: TGTGCCAGCAGCTTGTACGGGGGGTCTGAAGCTTTCTTT.

This chain links TRBV5-1 with TRBJ1-6; 9 nucleotides align to TRBD1. CDR1 and CDR2 from the germline V gene are SGHRS and YFSETQ. The CDR3 extends over 14 amino acids. J lost 7 bases, V lost 3 bases, and 2 bases had no gene match. As DNA, the CDR3 is TGCGCCAGCAGCTCAGGACAGGGGAATTCACCCCTCCACTTT. Its protein is CASSSGQGNSPLHF.

The CDR3 loop is CASSSRLAASGEQYF. The CDR3 region has the DNA TGTGCCAGCAGCTCCCGACTAGCGGCCTCGGGGGAGCAGTACTTC. The V and J genes are TRBV5-4 and TRBJ2-7; 9 nucleotides match TRBD2. The trim removed 3 bases at V and 7 bases at J, leaving 11 bases unmatched. Germline V CDR1 and CDR2: SGHNT, YYREEE (reference sequence). CDR3 length: 15 residues.

CDR3 residues: CASSNTRGAAYEQYF. CDR3 in DNA: TGTGCCAGCAGTAACACACGGGGGGCGGCCTACGAGCAGTACTTC. V is TRBV6-5 and J is TRBJ2-7, with TRBD2 as a possible D gene (7 bases). Trimming took off 5 bases at V and 2 bases at J, with 16 bases between the two ends. CDR3 length: 15 residues. Germline V lookup: CDR1 MNHEY, CDR2 SVGAGI.

The CDR3 DNA sequence: TGTGCCAGCAGCCCGATAGACAGAGATGAAGCTTTCTTT. Amino acids: CASSPIDRDEAFF. The chain is built from TRBV6-5 and TRBJ1-1; D is possibly TRBD1 (5 bases). V lost 6 bases to trimming and J lost 7 bases, with 15 bases between them. This CDR3 has 13 amino acids. Germline CDR1 reads MNHEY; CDR2 reads SVGAGI.

This chain connects TRBV5-1 to TRBJ1-6; 7 nucleotides align to TRBD1. Trimming removed 4 bases from V and 9 bases from J; junction bases left unmatched: 10. Germline-derived CDR1 and CDR2 are SGHRS and YFSETQ. This CDR3 is 15 amino acids long. The CDR3 DNA follows: TGCGCCAGCAGCCGGGACAGCCTTATCGGTTCACCCCTCCACTTT. Its protein is CASSRDSLIGSPLHF.